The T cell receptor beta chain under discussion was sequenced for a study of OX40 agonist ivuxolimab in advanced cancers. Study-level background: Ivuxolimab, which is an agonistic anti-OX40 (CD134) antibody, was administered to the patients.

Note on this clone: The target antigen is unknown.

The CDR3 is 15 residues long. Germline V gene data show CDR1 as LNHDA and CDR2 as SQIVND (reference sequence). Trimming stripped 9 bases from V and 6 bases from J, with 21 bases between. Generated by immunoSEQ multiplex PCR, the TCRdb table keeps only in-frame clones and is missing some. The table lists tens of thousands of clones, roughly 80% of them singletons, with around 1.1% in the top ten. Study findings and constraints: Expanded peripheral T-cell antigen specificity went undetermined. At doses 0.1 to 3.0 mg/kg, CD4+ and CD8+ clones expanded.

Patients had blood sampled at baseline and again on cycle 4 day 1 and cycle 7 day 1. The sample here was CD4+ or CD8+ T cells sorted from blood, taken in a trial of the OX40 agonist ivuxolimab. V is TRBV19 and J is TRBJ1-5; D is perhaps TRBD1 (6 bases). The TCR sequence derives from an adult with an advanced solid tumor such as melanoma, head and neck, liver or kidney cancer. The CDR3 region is CASTRTGFAIQPQHF. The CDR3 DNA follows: TGTGCCAGCACCAGAACAGGGTTCGCGATTCAGCCCCAGCATTTT.